The 20 T cell receptor beta chains below come from one sample, sequenced in a study of response to subunit inactivated influenza vaccine (dated by TCRdb to the late 2010s). Libraries were constructed by RT-PCR. Instrument on record: Illumina HiSeq 2500. Through fastp at Q25 and MiXCR, TCRdb rebuilt clones from the public reads, retaining in-frame beta chains. Each entry merges the rows of one CDR3 protein and shows their most common DNA and genes. The sample records about 500,000 distinct CDR3 sequences, around 7.7% of which are singletons. Less than 15% of the sample is in the top ten clones. Source: PBMCs from blood, taken around 25 months after vaccination. The receptors shown here come from a man aged 45 to 70 who received an inactivated influenza vaccine. Donor details come from another sample of the same person, matched by shared clones.

This clonotype was picked up many times. The chain employs TRBV5-1 and TRBJ1-1, with D unresolved. Germline V lookup: CDR1 SGHRS, CDR2 YFSETQ. The CDR3 is 13 residues long. V was pared by 5 bases and J by 1 base, with 9 bases between. As DNA, the CDR3 is TGCGCCAGCAGAGAGGCGGGGAACACTGAAGCTTTCTTT. Amino acids: CASREAGNTEAFF.

J is TRBJ2-1 and V is TRBV27; 9 bases align to TRBD1. The CDR3 is made up of 15 amino acids. Germline CDR1 is MNHEY and CDR2 is SMNVEV (reference sequence). V shed 3 bases, J shed 8 bases, and the junction held 8 bases outside the gene matches. The CDR3 loop reads CASSFLLQGAYEQFF. The CDR3 region has the DNA TGTGCCAGCAGTTTTTTATTACAGGGGGCCTATGAGCAGTTCTTC.

The V call is TRBV7-9, the J call TRBJ1-4, with D possibly being TRBD1 (5 bases). The CDR3 has 17 amino acids. Germline loops: CDR1 SEHNR, CDR2 FQNEAQ (reference sequence). V lost 3 bases to trimming and J lost 0 bases, with 14 bases between them. This CDR3 is CASSLLPGLPTNEKLFF. Written as DNA, the CDR3 is TGTGCCAGCAGCTTGCTGCCGGGACTTCCAACTAATGAAAAACTGTTTTTT. The full variable domain, completed using reference TRBV7-9 and TRBJ1-4, is DTGVSQNPRHKITKRGQNVTFRCDPISEHNRLYWYRQTLGQGPEFLTYFQNEAQLEKSRLLSDRFSAERPKGSFSTLEIQRTEQGDSAMYLCASSLLPGLPTNEKLFFGSGTQLSVL.

This chain uses TRBV28 with TRBJ2-7, with no clear D. CDR1 and CDR2 from the germline V gene are MDHEN and SYDVKM. V gave up 2 bases and J gave up 4 bases, with 24 bases separating them. The CDR3 is 18 amino acids. The DNA of the CDR3 is TGTGCCAGCAGTTTAGAACCTAACGTTCCCTTTTATTCTTACGAGCAGTACTTC. This gives the protein CASSLEPNVPFYSYEQYF. Full variable domain (remainder filled in from reference TRBV28 and TRBJ2-7): DVKVTQSSRYLVKRTGEKVFLECVQDMDHENMFWYRQDPGLGLRLIYFSYDVKMKEKGDIPEGYSVSREKKERFSLILESASTNQTSMYLCASSLEPNVPFYSYEQYFGPGTRLTVT.

This clonotype occurred a few times. The chain has TRBV11-2 and TRBJ2-3; 7 bases line up with TRBD2. Looked up from germline, CDR1 is SGHAT and CDR2 is FQNNGV. V gave up 0 bases and J gave up 3 bases; unmatched junction bases: 12. This CDR3 has 18 amino acids. The CDR3 region has the DNA TGTGCCAGCAGCTTAGATTTGGCGGGAGTTTCTGGAACAGATACGCAGTATTTT. Its translation is CASSLDLAGVSGTDTQYF.

This clonotype was recorded at least ten times. This chain links TRBV9 with TRBJ2-7; D may correspond to TRBD1 or TRBD2 (5 bases each). Looked up from germline, CDR1 is SGDLS and CDR2 is YYNGEE. The CDR3 has 14 residues. V lost 2 bases and J lost 2, with 11 bases in between. DNA for the CDR3: TGTGCCAGCAGCGTCCGGGACGGTACCTACGAGCAGTACTTC. Translated, it gives CASSVRDGTYEQYF.

This clonotype was counted ten times or more. The rearrangement uses TRBV2 and TRBJ2-1; D gene uncertain. Germline V gives CDR1 SNHLY, CDR2 FYNNEI. V gave up 2 bases and J gave up 4 bases, with 12 bases separating them. There are 15 residues in the CDR3. The CDR3 sequence is CASSEQGSPYNEQFF. The CDR3 nucleotides are TGTGCCAGCAGTGAACAAGGATCCCCTTACAATGAGCAGTTCTTC.

The chain has TRBV10-3 and TRBJ2-3; TRBD1 matches at 7 bases. J lost 2 bases, V lost 5 bases, and 10 bases had no gene match. From germline, CDR1 is ENHRY and CDR2 SYGVKD. CDR3 length: 16 residues. The chain's CDR3 is CAISPTLGQNTDTQYF. For the CDR3, the DNA is TGTGCCATCAGTCCCACCCTGGGACAGAACACAGATACGCAGTATTTT.

A few counts support this clonotype. The chain links TRBV6-5 to TRBJ2-2, with D perhaps being TRBD1 or TRBD2 (5 bases each). Trimming removed 2 bases from V and 6 bases from J, with 19 bases in between. The V gene's germline CDR1 is MNHEY and CDR2 SVGAGI. CDR3 length equals 17 residues. The CDR3 loop reads CASSYHRGEWSPGELFF. CDR3 nucleotide sequence: TGTGCCAGCAGTTACCACCGAGGGGAGTGGAGTCCCGGGGAGCTGTTTTTT.

This clonotype was seen at least ten times. V usage is TRBV12-3 or TRBV12-4 and J usage is TRBJ2-2; 8 bases match TRBD1. J was trimmed by 1 base and V by 6 bases; bases with no gene match: 1. The CDR3 consists of 14 residues. The CDR3 reads CASRGTGNTGELFF. CDR3 sequence (DNA): TGTGCCAGCAGGGGGACAGGGAACACCGGGGAGCTGTTTTTT.

V gene TRBV7-2 combines with J gene TRBJ2-5; the D gene is possibly TRBD1 (5 bases). CDR1 SGHTA and CDR2 FQGNSA come from the germline V gene. Trimming cost V 5 bases and J 5 bases, with 9 bases left between them. The CDR3 length is 12 residues. The CDR3 spells CASSRHRETQYF. CDR3 sequence (DNA): TGTGCCAGCAGCCGGCACAGGGAGACCCAGTACTTC.

This chain uses TRBV27 with TRBJ2-1; D possibly matches TRBD1 or TRBD2 (5 bases each). This CDR3 is built from 18 residues. CDR1 MNHEY and CDR2 SMNVEV come from the germline V gene (reference sequence). V lost 4 bases and J 3 bases, leaving 22 bases between the germline ends. The CDR3: CASSSTTSGLSGYNEQFF. The CDR3 DNA is TGTGCCAGCAGTTCCACCACCTCAGGGTTAAGCGGCTACAATGAGCAGTTCTTC.

CDR3 coding DNA: TGCAGTGCTACTGGCTCTGGAAACACCATATATTTT. Amino acids: CSATGSGNTIYF. The chain uses TRBV20-1 and TRBJ1-3; D is undetermined. V lost 4 bases, J lost 0 bases, and 4 bases lay in between. There are 12 residues in the CDR3. The germline V gene has CDR1 DFQATT and CDR2 SNEGSKA (reference sequence).

This clonotype was counted only a few times. This sequence joins TRBV6-2 or TRBV6-3 and TRBJ2-2; 7 nucleotides agree with TRBD2. Germline-derived CDR1 and CDR2 are MNHEY and SVGEGT. J lost 5 bases, V lost 7 bases, and 7 bases had no gene match. This CDR3 has 14 residues. CDR3 coding DNA: TGTGCCAGCAACGGGGGGATTAGGACCGGGGAGCTGTTTTTT. Translation: CASNGGIRTGELFF.

This clonotype was detected ten times or more. V gene TRBV7-2 combines with J gene TRBJ1-4; 7 bases are shared with TRBD1. CDR1 and CDR2 from the germline V gene are SGHTA and FQGNSA. This CDR3 region has 14 residues. The J segment lost 8 bases and the V segment lost 3 bases, leaving 6 bases of the junction unmatched. The CDR3 sequence is CASSFGTEGEKLFF. In DNA, the CDR3 is TGTGCCAGCAGCTTCGGGACAGAGGGCGAAAAACTGTTTTTT.

This sequence joins TRBV6-5 and TRBJ2-7; D is ambiguous. Germline CDR1 is MNHEY and CDR2 is SVGAGI. The CDR3 totals 12 residues. V was shortened by 6 bases and J by 7 bases, with 13 bases between the two germline ends. The DNA for the CDR3 is TGTGCCAGCAGGAACCTAAACCGAGAGCAGTACTTC. It is translated as CASRNLNREQYF.

CDR3 amino acids: CASSSTVFHTDTQYF. The CDR3 DNA is TGTGCCAGCAGCTCGACAGTATTCCACACAGATACGCAGTATTTT. The chain links TRBV5-4 to TRBJ2-3; tentative D call: TRBD1 (5 bases). V was pared by 3 bases and J by 2 bases, with 13 bases between. CDR3 size: 15 residues. Germline assignment: CDR1 SGHNT and CDR2 YYREEE (reference sequence). Together with reference TRBV5-4 and TRBJ2-3, the CDR3 gives the full variable domain: ETGVTQSPTHLIKTRGQQVTLRCSSQSGHNTVSWYQQALGQGPQFIFQYYREEENGRGNFPPRFSGLQFPNYSSELNVNALELDDSALYLCASSSTVFHTDTQYFGPGTRLTVL.

This clonotype was detected only a few times. The rearrangement joins TRBV3-1 to TRBJ1-1; TRBD1 is a possible D gene (6 bases). Looked up from germline, CDR1 is LGHDT and CDR2 is YNNKEL (reference sequence). This CDR3 is built from 15 residues. V gave up 4 bases and J gave up 5 bases, with 17 bases separating them. Here the CDR3 DNA reads TGTGCCAGCAGCCCCCTCAACAGGGTTCGGACTGAAGCTTTCTTT. The encoded protein is CASSPLNRVRTEAFF.

The genes are TRBV7-2 and TRBJ2-5; TRBD2 might be the D (6 bases). CDR1 and CDR2 from the germline V gene are SGHTA and FQGNSA. Trimming shortened V by 4 bases and J by 2 bases, and 14 bases separated the two germline ends. This CDR3 is built from 15 residues. CDR3 protein: CASSWRGTLQETQYF. CDR3 DNA: TGTGCCAGCAGCTGGCGTGGGACTTTGCAAGAGACCCAGTACTTC.

The chain has TRBV12-3 or TRBV12-4 and TRBJ1-5; D not certain. V shed 4 bases and J shed 6 bases, with 10 bases lying between them. CDR3 length: 13 amino acids. CDR3 sequence reads: CASSSDAVQPQHF. Written as DNA, the CDR3 is TGTGCCAGCAGTTCGGATGCGGTTCAGCCCCAGCATTTT.